A selection of T cell receptor beta chains follows, all from one sample in a study of vaccination effects on CD4 cells after COVID-19. Their recognized antigens are unknown. Profiled with immunoSEQ multiplex PCR; TCRdb holds only in-frame clones, not every one. Of 24,000 or so clones detected, roughly four fifths appear once; the ten largest clones hold about 5.3%. The input for sequencing was CD4+ T cells from PBMCs cultured with SARS-CoV-2 spike peptides, taken before COVID-19 vaccination. These receptors originate from a human donor who received a COVID-19 vaccine. Each CDR3 is given with its conserved first and last residue. D genes are given only for firm matches. A row's size may be missing; if present it is once, few, many or a size class.

few	TRBV7-2	TRBJ1-2	-	TGTGCCAGCAGCTCCCCTCGGGAGGGGACGACTAACTATGGCTACACCTTC	CASSSPREGTTNYGYTF
-	TRBV11-2	TRBJ2-3	TRBD2	TGTGCCAGCAGCAGGGGACTAGCGGGAGCGTACCTTTACACAGATACGCAGTATTTT	CASSRGLAGAYLYTDTQYF
-	TRBV6-5	TRBJ1-1	TRBD1	TGTGCCAGCACCGCGGGACAGAAACACACTGAAGCTTTCTTT	CASTAGQKHTEAFF
-	TRBV6-5	TRBJ1-5	-	TGTGCCAGCAGTTACGCCTTCAATCAGCCCCAGCATTTT	CASSYAFNQPQHF
-	TRBV29-1	TRBJ2-5	-	TGCAGCCTCTATGGGGGGCCAATAGAGACCCAGTACTTC	CSLYGGPIETQYF
-	TRBV20-1	TRBJ2-1	TRBD2	TGCAGTGCTAGGACCCCGGGGGGGCACTTCTTC	CSARTPGGHFF
few	TRBV6-5	TRBJ1-6	-	TGTGCCAGCGGTCGAACAGGGTATAATTCACCCCTCCACTTT	CASGRTGYNSPLHF
-	TRBV6-5	TRBJ1-1	-	TGTGCCAGCAGTTACCGGGGCAGTCTAATGAACACTGAAGCTTTCTTT	CASSYRGSLMNTEAFF
-	TRBV4-1	TRBJ1-4	-	TGCGCCAGCAGCCGCATTAGGACAGTCGGGGCTGGGACTAATGAAAAACTGTTTTTT	CASSRIRTVGAGTNEKLFF
-	TRBV29-1	TRBJ1-1	-	TGCAGCGTTGAAGATTACATGAACACTGAAGCTTTCTTT	CSVEDYMNTEAFF
-	TRBV10-1	TRBJ2-3	TRBD2	TGCGCCAGCAGTGCAGGACTAGTAACTAGCACAGATACGCAGTATTTT	CASSAGLVTSTDTQYF
-	TRBV5-4	TRBJ2-1	TRBD2	TGTGCCAGCAGCTCCTCTAGCGGGGGGTCAAGTGAGCAGTTCTTC	CASSSSSGGSSEQFF
-	TRBV6-1	TRBJ1-1	-	TGTGCCAGCAGTGAGGGGGGATGGAACACTGAAGCTTTCTTT	CASSEGGWNTEAFF
medium-sized	TRBV10-1	TRBJ2-1	TRBD2	TGCGCCAGCAGAGACACCCGGACTAGCGGTAACAATGAGCAGTTCTTC	CASRDTRTSGNNEQFF
-	TRBV5-4	TRBJ2-2	TRBD2	TGTGCCAGCAGCTTGTCCGGCGGGAGTTTTACCGGGGAGCTGTTTTTT	CASSLSGGSFTGELFF
-	TRBV9	TRBJ1-6	-	TGTGCCAGCAGCGCTTCAGGGCGGTCTGGATCACCCCTCCACTTT	CASSASGRSGSPLHF
-	TRBV7-9	TRBJ1-5	-	TGTGCCAGCAGCCCGGGACTGAGCAATCAGCCCCAGCATTTT	CASSPGLSNQPQHF
-	TRBV4-1	TRBJ2-7	TRBD2	TGCGCCAGCAGCCAAATCCAAACTTCTAGCGGTACTAGCTCCTACGAGCAGTACTTC	CASSQIQTSSGTSSYEQYF
-	TRBV9	TRBJ2-3	TRBD1	TGTGCCAGCAGCGTAACCGGACAGGGGCTATACACAGATACGCAGTATTTT	CASSVTGQGLYTDTQYF
-	TRBV23-1	TRBJ1-1	-	TGCGCCAGCAGTCAATTTGAGAAGACGGACAGTGCGGGGAACACTGAAGCTTTCTTT	CASSQFEKTDSAGNTEAFF
-	TRBV5-5	TRBJ1-1	-	TGTGCCAGCAGCTTGGCAGGGCTCACTGAAGCTTTCTTT	CASSLAGLTEAFF
-	TRBV25-1	TRBJ1-6	TRBD1	TGTGCCAGCAGTGTAGGGACAGGGAGGAATTCACCCCTCCACTTT	CASSVGTGRNSPLHF
once	TRBV18	TRBJ2-7	-	TGTGCCAGCTCGCAAACACGGAGCTACGAGCAGTACTTC	CASSQTRSYEQYF
-	TRBV2	TRBJ2-1	-	TGTGCCAGCAGTGAGGACTCCAATGAGCAGTTCTTC	CASSEDSNEQFF
few	TRBV24-1	TRBJ1-5	TRBD1	TGTGCCACCAGTGACCTGACAGGGAATCAGCCCCAGCATTTT	CATSDLTGNQPQHF
-	TRBV7-9	TRBJ2-5	-	TGTGCCAGCAGCTTAGGAGGACAAGAGACCCAGTACTTC	CASSLGGQETQYF
-	TRBV6-6	TRBJ1-1	TRBD1	TGTGCCAGCAGTTATACAGGGGCTGAAGCTTTCTTT	CASSYTGAEAFF
-	TRBV5-8	TRBJ2-1	-	TGTGCCAGCAGCCCTACGGGGACTTACCTCTACAATGAGCAGTTCTTC	CASSPTGTYLYNEQFF
-	TRBV29-1	TRBJ1-2	-	TGCAGCGTTGAAAGAAATGGCTACACCTTC	CSVERNGYTF
-	TRBV6-1	TRBJ1-2	-	TGTGCCAGCAGTGAATGGCAGGATAACTATGGCTACACCTTC	CASSEWQDNYGYTF